This is a list of T cell receptor beta chains from one sample in a study of PD-1 blockade in classical Hodgkin lymphoma. The repertoire was sequenced with immunoSEQ multiplex PCR; TCRdb's copy has only in-frame clones and lacks some. The table has more than 30,000 clones, 75% to 85% seen once. The material sequenced was peripheral blood mononuclear cells (PBMCs), taken at baseline. The receptors shown here come from a human donor with classical Hodgkin lymphoma. CDR3s include the opening cysteine and the closing phenylalanine or tryptophan. The D gene is left open where the match is weak. Only some rows state a clone size, as once, few, many or a class for expanded clones.

j_gene: TRBJ1-1
d_gene: .
abundance: .
v_gene: TRBV27
CDR3nt: TGTGCCAGCAGTTTGTTGGAGTGGAGCACTGAAGCTTTCTTT
CDR3aa: CASSLLEWSTEAFF

j_gene: TRBJ1-5
d_gene: TRBD1
abundance: .
v_gene: TRBV6-1
CDR3nt: TGTGCCAGCAGTGGGGGACAGGGGGCCTATCAGCCCCAGCATTTT
CDR3aa: CASSGGQGAYQPQHF

j_gene: TRBJ2-5
d_gene: .
abundance: once
v_gene: TRBV5-1
CDR3nt: TGCGCCAGCAGGGCACAAGAGACCCAGTACTTC
CDR3aa: CASRAQETQYF

j_gene: TRBJ1-4
d_gene: .
abundance: .
v_gene: TRBV7-9
CDR3nt: TGTGCCAGCAGCCTTACTGCCTCGAATGAAAAACTGTTTTTT
CDR3aa: CASSLTASNEKLFF

j_gene: TRBJ1-1
d_gene: .
abundance: .
v_gene: TRBV18
CDR3nt: TGTGCCAGCTCATCAGACTGGAACACTGAAGCTTTCTTT
CDR3aa: CASSSDWNTEAFF

j_gene: TRBJ1-1
d_gene: TRBD1
abundance: .
v_gene: TRBV5-1
CDR3nt: TGCGCCAGCAGCTTACAGGGGGGTGAAGCTTTCTTT
CDR3aa: CASSLQGGEAFF

j_gene: TRBJ1-2
d_gene: .
abundance: once
v_gene: TRBV9
CDR3nt: TGTGCCAGCAGCGTAGATGGCGGTGGTTATGGCTACACCTTC
CDR3aa: CASSVDGGGYGYTF

j_gene: TRBJ1-6
d_gene: .
abundance: .
v_gene: TRBV7-9
CDR3nt: TGTGCCAGCAGCGCAGGGAATTCACCCCTCCACTTT
CDR3aa: CASSAGNSPLHF

j_gene: TRBJ1-1
d_gene: TRBD1
abundance: few
v_gene: TRBV5-1
CDR3nt: TGCGCCAGCAGCTTCGGGACAGGGGAGAGGTTTTACACTGAAGCTTTCTTT
CDR3aa: CASSFGTGERFYTEAFF

j_gene: TRBJ1-1
d_gene: TRBD1
abundance: .
v_gene: TRBV5-1
CDR3nt: TGCGCCAGCAGCTTAGGACAGGGGGATGTGTACACTGAAGCTTTCTTT
CDR3aa: CASSLGQGDVYTEAFF

j_gene: TRBJ2-7
d_gene: .
abundance: .
v_gene: TRBV7-9
CDR3nt: TGTGCCAGCAGCTTACAGGGTTTCTACGAGCAGTACTTC
CDR3aa: CASSLQGFYEQYF

j_gene: TRBJ2-4
d_gene: TRBD1
abundance: .
v_gene: TRBV27
CDR3nt: TGTGCCAGCAGTCTGAATTACAGGGGGCCGGACATTCAGTACTTC
CDR3aa: CASSLNYRGPDIQYF

j_gene: TRBJ1-2
d_gene: TRBD1
abundance: once
v_gene: TRBV19
CDR3nt: TGTGCCAGTAAAAAGGGACAGACTTATGGCTACACCTTC
CDR3aa: CASKKGQTYGYTF

j_gene: TRBJ2-1
d_gene: .
abundance: .
v_gene: TRBV18
CDR3nt: TGTGCCAGCTCACCCAAAGGTGAGCAGTTCTTC
CDR3aa: CASSPKGEQFF

j_gene: TRBJ2-3
d_gene: .
abundance: .
v_gene: TRBV5-4
CDR3nt: TGTGCCAGCAGCTTGGCCTCGGGGAGCGATACGCAGTATTTT
CDR3aa: CASSLASGSDTQYF

j_gene: TRBJ2-7
d_gene: TRBD2
abundance: few
v_gene: TRBV19
CDR3nt: TGTGCCAGTAGTATAGGGAGCGGGGTCTCCTACGAGCAGTACTTC
CDR3aa: CASSIGSGVSYEQYF

j_gene: TRBJ1-1
d_gene: TRBD1
abundance: .
v_gene: TRBV7-9
CDR3nt: TGTGCCAGCAGCGCGGGGACAGGGGGAATCGGGAACACTGAAGCTTTCTTT
CDR3aa: CASSAGTGGIGNTEAFF

j_gene: TRBJ1-5
d_gene: .
abundance: medium-sized
v_gene: TRBV19
CDR3nt: TGTGCCAGTAGGCGACCTGGGCAGCCCCAGCATTTT
CDR3aa: CASRRPGQPQHF

j_gene: TRBJ1-6
d_gene: TRBD1
abundance: few
v_gene: TRBV23-1
CDR3nt: TGCGCCAGCAGGTACAGGGGACATATGGGTAATTCACCCCTCCACTTT
CDR3aa: CASRYRGHMGNSPLHF

j_gene: TRBJ2-7
d_gene: TRBD2
abundance: .
v_gene: TRBV19
CDR3nt: TGTGCCAGTAGTCTTCTAGCGGGGGGTACCTACGAGCAGTACTTC
CDR3aa: CASSLLAGGTYEQYF

j_gene: TRBJ2-3
d_gene: .
abundance: few
v_gene: TRBV30
CDR3nt: TGTGCCTGGAGTGTACTTGGACTAGATACGCAGTATTTT
CDR3aa: CAWSVLGLDTQYF

j_gene: TRBJ1-2
d_gene: .
abundance: .
v_gene: TRBV30
CDR3nt: TGTGCCTGGAGTCAGGACAGCGTAGGCTATGGCTACACCTTC
CDR3aa: CAWSQDSVGYGYTF

j_gene: TRBJ1-2
d_gene: .
abundance: .
v_gene: TRBV5-6
CDR3nt: TGTGCCAGCAGCTTGGGCTATGGCTACACCTTC
CDR3aa: CASSLGYGYTF

j_gene: TRBJ2-2
d_gene: TRBD1
abundance: .
v_gene: TRBV28
CDR3nt: TGTGCCAGCATACTCGGGACAGGGGTGAGGACCGGGGAGCTGTTTTTT
CDR3aa: CASILGTGVRTGELFF

j_gene: TRBJ1-2
d_gene: .
abundance: few
v_gene: TRBV7-2
CDR3nt: TGTGCCAGCAGCTTAGGGGCGGGGCCGGTCTATGGCTACACCTTC
CDR3aa: CASSLGAGPVYGYTF

j_gene: TRBJ1-1
d_gene: .
abundance: once
v_gene: TRBV9
CDR3nt: TGTGCCAGCAGCGTAGATACAGGGATAAGGGGAGAAGCTTTCTTT
CDR3aa: CASSVDTGIRGEAFF

j_gene: TRBJ1-2
d_gene: .
abundance: .
v_gene: TRBV7-9
CDR3nt: TGTGCCAGCAGCTATCGGGGCTCTAACTATGGCTACACCTTC
CDR3aa: CASSYRGSNYGYTF

j_gene: TRBJ2-2
d_gene: TRBD1
abundance: .
v_gene: TRBV30
CDR3nt: TGTGCCTGGACGAGGGGGCAGGTCACCGGGGAGCTGTTTTTT
CDR3aa: CAWTRGQVTGELFF

j_gene: TRBJ2-7
d_gene: .
abundance: .
v_gene: TRBV13
CDR3nt: TGTGCCAGCAGCCTGCCGGAACGCTCCTACGAGCAGTACTTC
CDR3aa: CASSLPERSYEQYF

j_gene: TRBJ2-5
d_gene: .
abundance: few
v_gene: TRBV28
CDR3nt: TGTGCCAGCAGTACCCCGAGACGCAGGTACCAAGAGACCCAGTACTTC
CDR3aa: CASSTPRRRYQETQYF

j_gene: TRBJ2-2
d_gene: TRBD1
abundance: .
v_gene: TRBV4-2
CDR3nt: TGTGCCAGCAGCCAAGGTGCGGGACAGGGGATCGGGGAGCTGTTTTTT
CDR3aa: CASSQGAGQGIGELFF

j_gene: TRBJ1-4
d_gene: TRBD1
abundance: .
v_gene: TRBV7-9
CDR3nt: TGTGCCAGCAGCTTAAGTGGGACAGGGAGAGGGGAAAAACTGTTTTTT
CDR3aa: CASSLSGTGRGEKLFF

j_gene: TRBJ2-5
d_gene: TRBD2
abundance: .
v_gene: TRBV7-3
CDR3nt: TGTGCCAGCAGCAGAAACACAGGACTAGCGGGGGAAGAGACCCAGTACTTC
CDR3aa: CASSRNTGLAGEETQYF

j_gene: TRBJ1-5
d_gene: .
abundance: .
v_gene: TRBV6-6
CDR3nt: TGTGCCAGCAGTCCCGATGTCAGGGGACAGCCCCAGCATTTT
CDR3aa: CASSPDVRGQPQHF

j_gene: TRBJ1-4
d_gene: .
abundance: .
v_gene: TRBV2
CDR3nt: TGTGCCAGCAGTGAAGAGAGGGGGGTCGGGGAAAAACTGTTTTTT
CDR3aa: CASSEERGVGEKLFF

j_gene: TRBJ1-1
d_gene: .
abundance: few
v_gene: TRBV4-2
CDR3nt: TGTGCCAGCAGCCAAGATGCAGGATTTGGGACTGAAGCTTTCTTT
CDR3aa: CASSQDAGFGTEAFF

j_gene: TRBJ1-2
d_gene: .
abundance: .
v_gene: TRBV6-6
CDR3nt: TGTGCCAGCAGTTCTCGGGCGGGCCCAAGCTATGGCTACACCTTC
CDR3aa: CASSSRAGPSYGYTF

j_gene: TRBJ1-4
d_gene: .
abundance: once
v_gene: TRBV7-9
CDR3nt: TGTGCCAGCAGCCAAGTTCTTGCCAATGAAAAACTGTTTTTT
CDR3aa: CASSQVLANEKLFF

j_gene: TRBJ1-5
d_gene: .
abundance: few
v_gene: TRBV7-2
CDR3nt: TGTGCCAGCAGCCCACAGGAAAATCAGCCCCAGCATTTT
CDR3aa: CASSPQENQPQHF